The 24 T cell receptor beta chains in this list originate from one sample, sequenced in a study of shared clonotypes between healthy human individuals. TCRdb's copy holds only in-frame clones and misses some; the assay was immunoSEQ multiplex PCR. The repertoire consists of over 950,000 clones, with approximately 80% occurring once and the leading ten covering 0.89%. The sequencing input was memory CD4+ T cells from PBMCs. Stated subset: CD45RA-negative fraction. The source of these receptors is a man aged 18 to 29 in good health. Some clones in this sample may be carry-over from other donors' samples.

This chain connects TRBV10-2 to TRBJ2-7, with D possibly being TRBD1 or TRBD2 (5 bases each). Trimming shortened V by 6 bases and J by 3 bases, and 12 bases separated the two germline ends. Germline CDR1 reads WSHSY; CDR2 reads SAAADI. The CDR3 sequence is 13 residues long. The CDR3 loop reads CASRPGRNYEQYF. CDR3 bases: TGCGCCAGCAGACCGGGACGGAACTACGAGCAGTACTTC.

This clone was detected once. The junction differs from germline at one of its ends, possibly a read error. This chain links TRBV28 with TRBJ1-1; possibly TRBD1 for D (6 bases). Germline V gives CDR1 MDHEN, CDR2 SYDVKM. The CDR3 is made up of 16 amino acids. CDR3 in amino acids: CASRSKTGYLNAEAFF. Written as DNA, the CDR3 is TGTGCCAGCAGGTCAAAAACAGGGTATTTGAACGCTGAAGCTTTCTTT.

This clone has more than one count but fewer than ten. The chain recombines TRBV25-1 with TRBJ1-1; no reliable D call. Germline assignment: CDR1 MGHDK and CDR2 SYGVNS. The V end lost 4 bases, the J end lost 4 bases, and 4 bases lay between the germline ends. This CDR3 comprises 11 residues. The CDR3 spells CASSASTEAFF. The CDR3 DNA reads TGTGCCAGCAGTGCCTCCACTGAAGCTTTCTTT.

This clone was counted once. J is TRBJ2-5 and V is TRBV28, with 10 bases fitting TRBD1. The trim removed 5 bases at V and 4 bases at J, leaving 10 bases unmatched. Germline values: CDR1 MDHEN, CDR2 SYDVKM. This CDR3 has 16 amino acids. As DNA, the CDR3 is TGTGCCAGCAGTCCCCTCGACAGGGGGCTATCAGAGACCCAGTACTTC. This gives the protein CASSPLDRGLSETQYF.

The gene calls are TRBV11-1 and TRBJ1-1; 9 bases line up with TRBD1. The CDR3 spans 14 residues. Germline assignment: CDR1 SGHAT and CDR2 FQDESV (reference sequence). The junction had 6 bases not matched to a gene; V was cut back by 9 bases and J by 1 base. The CDR3 nucleotides read TGTGCCAGTGAGCGGACAGGGGAGAACACTGAAGCTTTCTTT. Translating it yields CASERTGENTEAFF.

This rearrangement joins TRBV5-6 to TRBJ1-3, with D possibly being TRBD1 (6 bases). Trimming left V 2 bases short and J 0 bases short, with 9 bases between. This CDR3 has 15 residues. In germline, CDR1 is SGHDT, CDR2 YYEEEE. CDR3 loop: CASSFRDNSGNTIYF. CDR3 nucleotides: TGTGCCAGCAGCTTCCGGGACAACTCTGGAAACACCATATATTTT.

V and J are TRBV9 and TRBJ2-1; D tentatively reads TRBD1 or TRBD2 (5 bases each). With 2 bases removed from V and 7 bases from J, the gap between germline ends came to 13 bases. Germline V gives CDR1 SGDLS, CDR2 YYNGEE. The CDR3 totals 14 residues. This CDR3 is CASSVRGQGNEQFF. The CDR3 bases are TGTGCCAGCAGCGTCCGGGGCCAAGGAAATGAGCAGTTCTTC.

The chain recombines TRBV6-5 with TRBJ1-1, with 10 positions matching TRBD1. The CDR3 is made up of 14 amino acids. Germline V gene data show CDR1 as MNHEY and CDR2 as SVGAGI. J gave up 11 bases and V 3 bases, and 9 bases lay outside the gene matches. In nucleotides, the CDR3 is TGTGCCAGCAGTTATTCGGGACAGGGGTTTGATGCTTTCTTT. Residues: CASSYSGQGFDAFF.

The chain uses TRBV11-1 and TRBJ2-3; 7 bases agree with TRBD2. The junction had 7 bases not matched to a gene; V was cut back by 7 bases and J by 3 bases. Germline CDR1 is SGHAT and CDR2 is FQDESV (reference sequence). The CDR3 has 14 amino acids. This CDR3 is CASTIGLGTDTQYF. As DNA, the CDR3 is TGTGCCAGCACCATTGGACTAGGAACAGATACGCAGTATTTT.

The chain is built from TRBV11-3 and TRBJ2-7; TRBD2 aligns across 14 bases. From germline, CDR1 is SGHNT and CDR2 YENEEA. The CDR3 sequence is 15 residues long. V lost 5 bases to trimming and J lost 6 bases; unmatched junction nucleotides: 6. CDR3 in amino acids: CASSQRGTSGSEQYF. The CDR3 region has the DNA TGTGCCAGCAGCCAACGTGGGACTAGCGGGAGCGAGCAGTACTTC.

The V and J genes are TRBV7-9 and TRBJ1-1, with D possibly matching TRBD1 (6 bases). Germline-derived CDR1 and CDR2 are SEHNR and FQNEAQ (reference sequence). This CDR3 contains 14 residues. The ends were cut back, 5 bases at V and 0 bases at J, with 10 bases in the middle. The CDR3 bases are TGTGCCAGCAGCAAAGGACAGATGAACACTGAAGCTTTCTTT. This gives the protein CASSKGQMNTEAFF.

CDR3: CASSVKGAGGRYNEQFF. CDR3 nucleotide sequence: TGTGCCAGCAGCGTTAAAGGGGCGGGAGGGCGGTACAATGAGCAGTTCTTC. The chain employs TRBV21-1 and TRBJ2-1; TRBD2 was called by the table and not checked on the DNA. TRBV21-1 is tagged as a pseudogene. The CDR3 is 17 residues long.

J is TRBJ2-7 and V is TRBV4-1; 11 nucleotides match TRBD1. Germline V gene sequence: CDR1 MGHRA, CDR2 YSYEKL. The junction had 7 bases not matched to a gene; V was cut back by 6 bases and J by 6 bases. CDR3 size: 14 residues. DNA for the CDR3: TGCGCCAGCAGGCATCCCGGGACAGGGGGCGAGCAGTACTTC. It encodes CASRHPGTGGEQYF.

This clone was observed a few times. The V and J genes are TRBV4-1 and TRBJ2-7; 13 positions agree with TRBD2. The CDR3 contains 16 residues. V was clipped by 0 bases and J by 7 bases; unmatched bases: 6. CDR1 is MGHRA, CDR2 YSYEKL, per germline. CDR3 amino acids: CASSQDHRLAGGEQYF. In nucleotides, the CDR3 is TGCGCCAGCAGCCAAGATCACCGACTAGCGGGGGGTGAGCAGTACTTC.

The genes are TRBV6-5 and TRBJ1-1, with unresolved D. V lost 10 bases to trimming and J lost 6 bases, with 9 bases between them. From germline, CDR1 is MNHEY and CDR2 SVGAGI. The CDR3 spans 10 residues. The CDR3 loop is CATGSAEAFF. CDR3 sequence (DNA): TGTGCCACCGGCTCGGCTGAAGCTTTCTTT.

This clone has just one count. This chain connects TRBV18 to TRBJ1-2, with D uncertain. This CDR3 has 15 amino acids. Germline values: CDR1 KGHSH, CDR2 LQKENI. V was pared by 5 bases and J by 0 bases, with 13 bases between. CDR3 bases: TGTGCCAGCTCAACGACCCGGACGACTAACTATGGCTACACCTTC. This sequence encodes CASSTTRTTNYGYTF.

As regards this clone: A much larger clone sits a single nucleotide away, making a read error possible. The chain links TRBV5-4 to TRBJ2-3; TRBD2 agrees at 9 bases. Unmatched junction bases numbered 2, after V lost 0 bases and J lost 0 bases. The CDR3 is made up of 16 amino acids. In germline, CDR1 is SGHNT, CDR2 YYREEE (reference sequence). The CDR3 region is CASSLGLAVSTDTQYF. In DNA form, the CDR3 reads TGTGCCAGCAGCTTGGGACTAGCGGTCAGCACAGATACGCAGTATTTT. Together with reference TRBV5-4 and TRBJ2-3, the CDR3 gives the full variable domain: ETGVTQSPTHLIKTRGQQVTLRCSSQSGHNTVSWYQQALGQGPQFIFQYYREEENGRGNFPPRFSGLQFPNYSSELNVNALELDDSALYLCASSLGLAVSTDTQYFGPGTRLTVL.

This rearrangement joins TRBV19 to TRBJ2-7; D might be TRBD2 (5 bases). CDR1 and CDR2 (germline): LNHDA, SQIVND (reference sequence). The CDR3 runs to 13 residues. V lost 3 bases to trimming and J lost 4 bases, with 10 bases between them. The CDR3: CASSIGVVYEQYF. The CDR3 bases are TGTGCCAGTAGTATCGGGGTGGTGTACGAGCAGTACTTC.

The chain has TRBV5-1 and TRBJ2-1; TRBD1 aligns across 9 bases. Germline values: CDR1 SGHRS, CDR2 YFSETQ. The CDR3 is made up of 16 amino acids. The J segment lost 5 bases and the V segment lost 1 base, leaving 7 bases of the junction unmatched. CDR3 sequence (DNA): TGCGCCAGCAGCTTGTACGGGACAGGGACCAACAATGAGCAGTTCTTC. Translation: CASSLYGTGTNNEQFF. Filled out from reference TRBV5-1 and TRBJ2-1, the complete variable domain reads KAGVTQTPRYLIKTRGQQVTLSCSPISGHRSVSWYQQTPGQGLQFLFEYFSETQRNKGNFPGRFSGRQFSNSRSEMNVSTLELGDSALYLCASSLYGTGTNNEQFFGPGTRLTVL.

The genes are TRBV5-1 and TRBJ1-2; the D gene is possibly TRBD1 (6 bases). With 7 bases removed from V and 4 bases from J, the gap between germline ends came to 17 bases. The CDR3 is made up of 14 amino acids. Germline V gene lookup returns CDR1 SGHRS and CDR2 YFSETQ. CDR3 sequence reads: CASSPGGKGYGYTF. DNA for the CDR3: TGCGCCAGCTCCCCTGGGGGCAAGGGCTATGGCTACACCTTC.

The chain has TRBV2 and TRBJ2-7; the match to TRBD1 covers 9 bases. In germline, CDR1 is SNHLY, CDR2 FYNNEI. V lost 8 bases to trimming and J lost 1 base; unmatched junction nucleotides: 6. CDR3 length equals 14 residues. For the CDR3, the DNA is TGTGCCAGCCGCCGCGGGACAGGGTCCTACGAGCAGTACTTC. This gives the protein CASRRGTGSYEQYF.

The chain combines TRBV2 with TRBJ2-7; TRBD1 aligns across 11 bases. The J segment lost 5 bases and the V segment lost 9 bases, leaving 6 bases of the junction unmatched. CDR3 length equals 13 residues. Per the germline V gene, CDR1 is SNHLY and CDR2 is FYNNEI. The CDR3 bases are TGTGCCAGTTGGACAGGGGGCATCAACGAGCAGTACTTC. It yields the protein CASWTGGINEQYF.

The rearrangement uses TRBV6-1 and TRBJ1-4; tentative D call: TRBD1 (5 bases). Germline CDR1 and CDR2: MNHNS and SASEGT. Trimming cost V 3 bases and J 6 bases, with 11 bases left between them. This CDR3 is built from 14 residues. The CDR3 spells CASSDGGNHEKLFF. The CDR3 DNA sequence: TGTGCCAGCAGTGACGGGGGGAACCATGAAAAACTGTTTTTT.

This clone has a single count. V gene TRBV5-1 combines with J gene TRBJ1-2, with no clear D. Germline V gives CDR1 SGHRS, CDR2 YFSETQ. The CDR3 has 14 residues. Deletions cut 0 bases from V and 0 bases from J, with 6 bases between. The CDR3 protein is CASSLASSNYGYTF. Written as DNA, the CDR3 is TGCGCCAGCAGCTTGGCCAGTTCTAACTATGGCTACACCTTC.